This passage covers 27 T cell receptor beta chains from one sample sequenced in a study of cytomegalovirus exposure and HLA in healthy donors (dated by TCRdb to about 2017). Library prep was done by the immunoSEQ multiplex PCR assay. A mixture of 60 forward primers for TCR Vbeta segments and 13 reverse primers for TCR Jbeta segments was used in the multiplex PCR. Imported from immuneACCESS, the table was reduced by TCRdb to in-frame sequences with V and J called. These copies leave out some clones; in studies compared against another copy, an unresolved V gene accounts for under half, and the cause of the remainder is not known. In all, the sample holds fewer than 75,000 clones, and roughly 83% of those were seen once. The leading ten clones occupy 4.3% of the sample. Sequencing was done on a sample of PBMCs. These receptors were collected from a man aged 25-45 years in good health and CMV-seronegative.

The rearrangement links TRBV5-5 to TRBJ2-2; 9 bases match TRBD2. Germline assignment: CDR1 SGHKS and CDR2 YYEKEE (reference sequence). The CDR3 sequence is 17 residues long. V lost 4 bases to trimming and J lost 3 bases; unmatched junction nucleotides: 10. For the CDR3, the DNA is TGTGCCAGCAGCCCATTTTTAGCGGGAGTCGACACCGGGGAGCTGTTTTTT. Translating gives CASSPFLAGVDTGELFF.

CDR3 in amino acids: CASSQVEAKNIQYF. The CDR3 DNA reads as TGCGCCAGCAGCCAAGTGGAGGCCAAAAACATTCAGTACTTC. The gene calls are TRBV4-1 and TRBJ2-4; no clear D gene. This CDR3 is 14 amino acids long. Trimming removed 1 base at V and 1 base at J, with 5 bases between. Per the germline V gene, CDR1 is MGHRA and CDR2 is YSYEKL.

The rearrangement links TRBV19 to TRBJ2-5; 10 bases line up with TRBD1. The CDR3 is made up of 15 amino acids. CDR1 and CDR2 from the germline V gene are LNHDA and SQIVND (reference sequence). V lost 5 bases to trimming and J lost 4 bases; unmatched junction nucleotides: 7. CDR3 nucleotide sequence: TGTGCCAGTAGTGTACCGGGACAGGGGCCAGAGACCCAGTACTTC. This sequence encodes CASSVPGQGPETQYF.

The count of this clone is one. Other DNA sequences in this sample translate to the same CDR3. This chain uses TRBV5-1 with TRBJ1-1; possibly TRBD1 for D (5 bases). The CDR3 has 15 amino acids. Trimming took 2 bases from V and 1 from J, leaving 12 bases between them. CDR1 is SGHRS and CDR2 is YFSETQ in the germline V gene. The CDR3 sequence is CASSFTGMANTEAFF. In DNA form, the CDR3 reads TGCGCCAGCAGCTTCACAGGAATGGCGAACACTGAAGCTTTCTTT.

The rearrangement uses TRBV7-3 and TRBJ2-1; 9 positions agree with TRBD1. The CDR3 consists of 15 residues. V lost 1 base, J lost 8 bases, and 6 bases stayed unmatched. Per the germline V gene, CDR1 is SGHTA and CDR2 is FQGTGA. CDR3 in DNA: TGTGCCAGCAGCTTAAGGGACAGGGTTAAGGATGAGCAGTTCTTC. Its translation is CASSLRDRVKDEQFF.

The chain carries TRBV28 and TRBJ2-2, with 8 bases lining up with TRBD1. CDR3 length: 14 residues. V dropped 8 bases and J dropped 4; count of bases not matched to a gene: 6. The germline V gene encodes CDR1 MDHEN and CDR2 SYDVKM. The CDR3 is CASLAGGFTGELFF. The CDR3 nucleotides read TGTGCCAGCCTCGCAGGGGGCTTCACCGGGGAGCTGTTTTTT.

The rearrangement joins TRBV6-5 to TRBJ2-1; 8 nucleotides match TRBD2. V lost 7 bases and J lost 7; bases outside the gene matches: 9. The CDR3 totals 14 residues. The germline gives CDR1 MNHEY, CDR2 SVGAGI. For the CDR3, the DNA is TGTGCCAGCAAGTCGGGGGGGCCGAGGAATGAGCAGTTCTTC. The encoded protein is CASKSGGPRNEQFF.

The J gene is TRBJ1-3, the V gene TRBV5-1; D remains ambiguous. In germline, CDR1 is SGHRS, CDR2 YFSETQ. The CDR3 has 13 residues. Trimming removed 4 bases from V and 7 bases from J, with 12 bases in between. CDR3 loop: CASSIDTYNTIYF. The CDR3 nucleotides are TGCGCCAGCAGCATAGACACCTACAACACCATATATTTT.

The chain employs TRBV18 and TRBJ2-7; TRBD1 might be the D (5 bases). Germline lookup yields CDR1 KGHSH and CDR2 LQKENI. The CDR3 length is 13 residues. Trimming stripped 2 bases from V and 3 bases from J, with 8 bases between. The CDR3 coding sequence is TGTGCCAGCTCACCAGACAGTGTCTACGAGCAGTACTTC. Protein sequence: CASSPDSVYEQYF.

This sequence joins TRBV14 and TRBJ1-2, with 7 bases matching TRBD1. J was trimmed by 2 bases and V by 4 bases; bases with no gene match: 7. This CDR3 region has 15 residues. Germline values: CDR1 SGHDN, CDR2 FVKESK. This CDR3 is CASSRRDSKNYGYTF. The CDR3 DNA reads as TGTGCCAGCAGCCGGAGGGACAGCAAGAACTATGGCTACACCTTC.

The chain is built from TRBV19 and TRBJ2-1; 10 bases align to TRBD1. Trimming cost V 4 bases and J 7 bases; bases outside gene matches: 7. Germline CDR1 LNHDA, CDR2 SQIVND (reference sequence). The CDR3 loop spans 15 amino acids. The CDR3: CASSKEGQGWNEQFF. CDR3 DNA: TGTGCCAGTAGTAAGGAGGGACAGGGGTGGAATGAGCAGTTCTTC. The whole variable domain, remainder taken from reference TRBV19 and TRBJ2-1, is DGGITQSPKYLFRKEGQNVTLSCEQNLNHDAMYWYRQDPGQGLRLIYYSQIVNDFQKGDIAEGYSVSREKKESFPLTVTSAQKNPTAFYLCASSKEGQGWNEQFFGPGTRLTVL.

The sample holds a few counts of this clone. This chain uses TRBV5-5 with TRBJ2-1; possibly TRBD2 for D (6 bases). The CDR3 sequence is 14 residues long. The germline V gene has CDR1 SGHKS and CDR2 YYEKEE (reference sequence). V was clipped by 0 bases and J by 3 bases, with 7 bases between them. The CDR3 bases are TGTGCCAGCAGCTTGGGGGAGGACTACAATGAGCAGTTCTTC. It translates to CASSLGEDYNEQFF.

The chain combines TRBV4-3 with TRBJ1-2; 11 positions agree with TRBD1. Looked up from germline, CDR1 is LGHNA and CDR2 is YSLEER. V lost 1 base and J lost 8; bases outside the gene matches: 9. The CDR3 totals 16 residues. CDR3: CASSQGVGQGAGGYTF. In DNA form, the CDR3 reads TGCGCCAGCAGCCAAGGAGTAGGACAGGGGGCGGGAGGCTACACCTTC.

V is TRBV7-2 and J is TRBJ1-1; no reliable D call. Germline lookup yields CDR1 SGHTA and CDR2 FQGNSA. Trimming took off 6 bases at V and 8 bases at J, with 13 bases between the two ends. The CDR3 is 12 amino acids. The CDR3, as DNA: TGTGCCAGCAGGTCACCGTCGGGAGAAGCTTTCTTT. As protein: CASRSPSGEAFF.

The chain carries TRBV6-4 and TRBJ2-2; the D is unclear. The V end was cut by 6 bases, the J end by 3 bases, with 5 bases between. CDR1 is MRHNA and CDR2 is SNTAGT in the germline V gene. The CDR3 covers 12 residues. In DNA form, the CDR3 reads TGTGCCAGCAGCCTCGACACCGGGGAGCTGTTTTTT. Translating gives CASSLDTGELFF.

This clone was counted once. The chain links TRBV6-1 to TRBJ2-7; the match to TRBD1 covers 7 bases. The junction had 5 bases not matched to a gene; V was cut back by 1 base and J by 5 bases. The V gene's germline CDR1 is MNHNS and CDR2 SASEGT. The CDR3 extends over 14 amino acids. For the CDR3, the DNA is TGTGCCAGCAGTGAAGGACAGGGAATTGACGAGCAGTACTTC. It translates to CASSEGQGIDEQYF.

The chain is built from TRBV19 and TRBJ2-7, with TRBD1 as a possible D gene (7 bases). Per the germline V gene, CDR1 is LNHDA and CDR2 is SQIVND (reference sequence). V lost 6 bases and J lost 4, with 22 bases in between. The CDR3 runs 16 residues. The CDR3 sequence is CASRGGTVEGVYEQYF. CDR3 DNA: TGTGCCAGTAGGGGCGGGACAGTGGAAGGGGTTTACGAGCAGTACTTC.

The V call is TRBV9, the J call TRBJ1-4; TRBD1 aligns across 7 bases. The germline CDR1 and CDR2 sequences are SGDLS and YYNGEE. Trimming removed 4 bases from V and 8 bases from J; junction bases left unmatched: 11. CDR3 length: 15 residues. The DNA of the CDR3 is TGTGCCAGCAGCTCAGAGGGGGCCCCAGGGGAAAAACTGTTTTTT. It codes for CASSSEGAPGEKLFF.

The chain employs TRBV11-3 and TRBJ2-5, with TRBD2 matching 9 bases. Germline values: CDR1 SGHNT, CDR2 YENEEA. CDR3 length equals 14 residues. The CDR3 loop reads CVLPSGGPLETQYF. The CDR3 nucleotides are TGTGTACTCCCGAGCGGGGGGCCCTTGGAGACCCAGTACTTC.

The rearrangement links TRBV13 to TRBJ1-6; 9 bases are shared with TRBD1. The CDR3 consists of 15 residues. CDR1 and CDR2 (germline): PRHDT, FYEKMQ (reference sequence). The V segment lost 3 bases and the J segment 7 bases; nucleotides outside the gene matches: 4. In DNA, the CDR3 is TGTGCCAGCAGCTTGGGACAGGGCCCAAATTCACCCCTCCACTTT. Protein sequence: CASSLGQGPNSPLHF.

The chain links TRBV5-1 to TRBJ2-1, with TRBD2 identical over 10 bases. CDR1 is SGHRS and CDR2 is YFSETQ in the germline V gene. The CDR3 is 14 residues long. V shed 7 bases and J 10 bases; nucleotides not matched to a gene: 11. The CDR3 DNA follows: TGCGCCAGCCGTCAGAGCGGGGGGGGCTTAGAGCAGTTCTTC. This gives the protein CASRQSGGGLEQFF.

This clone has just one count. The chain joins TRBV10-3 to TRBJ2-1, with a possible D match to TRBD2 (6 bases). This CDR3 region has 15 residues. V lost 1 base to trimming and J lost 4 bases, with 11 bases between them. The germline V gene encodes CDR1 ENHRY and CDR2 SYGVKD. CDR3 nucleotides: TGTGCCATCAGTGAGTACCCGGGAGCGTACAATGAGCAGTTCTTC. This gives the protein CAISEYPGAYNEQFF.

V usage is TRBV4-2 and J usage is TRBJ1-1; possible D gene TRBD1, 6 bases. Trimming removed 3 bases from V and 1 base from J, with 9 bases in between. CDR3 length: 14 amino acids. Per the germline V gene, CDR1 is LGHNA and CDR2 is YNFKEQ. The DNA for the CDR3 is TGTGCCAGCAGCCAGATGACAGGGAACACTGAAGCTTTCTTT. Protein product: CASSQMTGNTEAFF.

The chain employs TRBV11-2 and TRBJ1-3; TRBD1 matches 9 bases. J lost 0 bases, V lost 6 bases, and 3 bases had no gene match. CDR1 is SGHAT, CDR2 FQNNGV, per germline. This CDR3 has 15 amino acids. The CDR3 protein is CASSLDRGSGNTIYF. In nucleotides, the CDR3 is TGTGCCAGCAGTTTGGACAGGGGCTCTGGAAACACCATATATTTT. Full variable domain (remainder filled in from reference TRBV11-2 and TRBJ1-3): EAGVAQSPRYKIIEKRQSVAFWCNPISGHATLYWYQQILGQGPKLLIQFQNNGVVDDSQLPKDRFSAERLKGVDSTLKIQPAKLEDSAVYLCASSLDRGSGNTIYFGEGSWLTVV.

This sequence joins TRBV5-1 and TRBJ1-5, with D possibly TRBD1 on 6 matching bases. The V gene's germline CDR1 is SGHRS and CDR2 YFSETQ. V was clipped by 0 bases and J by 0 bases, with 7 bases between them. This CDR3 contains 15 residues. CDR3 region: CASSLEGDSNQPQHF. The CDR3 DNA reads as TGCGCCAGCAGCTTGGAGGGGGATAGCAATCAGCCCCAGCATTTT.

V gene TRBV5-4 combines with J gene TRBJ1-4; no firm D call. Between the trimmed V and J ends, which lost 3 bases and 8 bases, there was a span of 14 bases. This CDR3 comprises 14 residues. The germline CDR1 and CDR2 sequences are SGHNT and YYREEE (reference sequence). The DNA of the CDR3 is TGTGCCAGCAGCTCGGGGTTCCGCGAAGAAAAACTGTTTTTT. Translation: CASSSGFREEKLFF. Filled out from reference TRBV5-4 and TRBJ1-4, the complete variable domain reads ETGVTQSPTHLIKTRGQQVTLRCSSQSGHNTVSWYQQALGQGPQFIFQYYREEENGRGNFPPRFSGLQFPNYSSELNVNALELDDSALYLCASSSGFREEKLFFGSGTQLSVL.

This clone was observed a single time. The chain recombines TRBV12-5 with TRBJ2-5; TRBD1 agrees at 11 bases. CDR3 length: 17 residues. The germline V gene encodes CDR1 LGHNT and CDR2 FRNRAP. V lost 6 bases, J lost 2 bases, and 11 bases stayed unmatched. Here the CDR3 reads CASGVRTGGTFQETQYF. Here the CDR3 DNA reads TGTGCTAGTGGCGTCCGGACAGGGGGCACTTTTCAAGAGACCCAGTACTTC.